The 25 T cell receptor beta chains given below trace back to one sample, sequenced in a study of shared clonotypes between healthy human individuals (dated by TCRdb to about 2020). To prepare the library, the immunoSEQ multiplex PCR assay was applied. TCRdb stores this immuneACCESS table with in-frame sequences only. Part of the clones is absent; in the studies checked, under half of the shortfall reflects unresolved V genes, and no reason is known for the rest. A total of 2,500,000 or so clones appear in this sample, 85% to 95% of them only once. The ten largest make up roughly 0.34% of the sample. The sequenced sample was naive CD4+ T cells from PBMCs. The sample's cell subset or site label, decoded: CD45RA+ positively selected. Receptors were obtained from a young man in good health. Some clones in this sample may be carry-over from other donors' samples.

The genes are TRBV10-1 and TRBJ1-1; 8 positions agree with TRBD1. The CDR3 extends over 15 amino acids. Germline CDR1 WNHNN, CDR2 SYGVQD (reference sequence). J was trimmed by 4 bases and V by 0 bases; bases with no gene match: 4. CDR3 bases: TGCGCCAGCAGTGAGTCAGGCAGGGGGCTCACTGAAGCTTTCTTT. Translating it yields CASSESGRGLTEAFF.

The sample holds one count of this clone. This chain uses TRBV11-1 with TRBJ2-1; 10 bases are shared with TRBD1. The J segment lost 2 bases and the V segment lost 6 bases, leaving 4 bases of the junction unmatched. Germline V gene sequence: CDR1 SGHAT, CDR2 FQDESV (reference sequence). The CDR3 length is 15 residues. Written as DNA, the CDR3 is TGTGCCAGCAGGATAGGACAGGGGGCCTACAATGAGCAGTTCTTC. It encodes CASRIGQGAYNEQFF. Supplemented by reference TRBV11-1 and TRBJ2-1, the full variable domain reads EAEVAQSPRYKITEKSQAVAFWCDPISGHATLYWYRQILGQGPELLVQFQDESVVDDSQLPKDRFSAERLKGVDSTLKIQPAELGDSAMYLCASRIGQGAYNEQFFGPGTRLTVL.

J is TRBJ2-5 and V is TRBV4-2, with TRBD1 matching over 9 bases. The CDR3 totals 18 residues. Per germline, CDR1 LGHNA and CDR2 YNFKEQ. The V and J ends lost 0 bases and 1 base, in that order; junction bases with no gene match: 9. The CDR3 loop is CASSQESGTGRPQETQYF. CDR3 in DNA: TGTGCCAGCAGCCAAGAATCCGGGACAGGGAGACCCCAAGAGACCCAGTACTTC.

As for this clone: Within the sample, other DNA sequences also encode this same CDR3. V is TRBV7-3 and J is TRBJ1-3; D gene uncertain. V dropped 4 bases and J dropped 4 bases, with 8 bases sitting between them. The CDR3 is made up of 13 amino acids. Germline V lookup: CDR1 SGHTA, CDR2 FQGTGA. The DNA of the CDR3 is TGTGCCAGCAGCTCCGGTTCCGGAAACACCATATATTTT. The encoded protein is CASSSGSGNTIYF.

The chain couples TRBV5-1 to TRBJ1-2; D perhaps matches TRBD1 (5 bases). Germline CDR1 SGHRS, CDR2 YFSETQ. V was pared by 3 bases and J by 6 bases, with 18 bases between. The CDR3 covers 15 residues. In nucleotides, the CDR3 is TGCGCCAGCAGCTGGGGGGAAACGGCCCAGAATGGCTACACCTTC. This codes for CASSWGETAQNGYTF.

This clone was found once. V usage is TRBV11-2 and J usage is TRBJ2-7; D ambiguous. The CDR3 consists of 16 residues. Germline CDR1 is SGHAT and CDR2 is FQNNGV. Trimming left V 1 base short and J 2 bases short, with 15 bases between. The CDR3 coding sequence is TGTGCCAGCAGCTTAGCATCTATCCCAGGAGCCTACGAGCAGTACTTC. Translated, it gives CASSLASIPGAYEQYF. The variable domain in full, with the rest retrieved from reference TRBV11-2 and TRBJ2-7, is EAGVAQSPRYKIIEKRQSVAFWCNPISGHATLYWYQQILGQGPKLLIQFQNNGVVDDSQLPKDRFSAERLKGVDSTLKIQPAKLEDSAVYLCASSLASIPGAYEQYFGPGTRLTVT.

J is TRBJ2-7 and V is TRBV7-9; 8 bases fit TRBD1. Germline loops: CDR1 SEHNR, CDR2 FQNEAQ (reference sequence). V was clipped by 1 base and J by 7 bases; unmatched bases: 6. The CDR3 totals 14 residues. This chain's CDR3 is CASSLGTGSREQYF. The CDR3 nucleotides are TGTGCCAGCAGCTTAGGGACAGGGAGTCGAGAGCAGTACTTC. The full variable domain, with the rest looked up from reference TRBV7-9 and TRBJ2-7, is DTGVSQNPRHKITKRGQNVTFRCDPISEHNRLYWYRQTLGQGPEFLTYFQNEAQLEKSRLLSDRFSAERPKGSFSTLEIQRTEQGDSAMYLCASSLGTGSREQYFGPGTRLTVT.

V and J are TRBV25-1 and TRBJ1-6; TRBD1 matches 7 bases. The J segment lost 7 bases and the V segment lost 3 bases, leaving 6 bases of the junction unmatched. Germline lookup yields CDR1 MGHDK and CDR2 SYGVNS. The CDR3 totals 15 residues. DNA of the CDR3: TGTGCCAGCAGTGATTGGACAGGTGAAAATTCACCCCTCCACTTT. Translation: CASSDWTGENSPLHF.

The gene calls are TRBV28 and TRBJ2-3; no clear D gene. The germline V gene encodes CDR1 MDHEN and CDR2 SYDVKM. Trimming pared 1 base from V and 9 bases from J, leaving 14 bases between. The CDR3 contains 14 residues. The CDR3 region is CASSLFSTLVTQYF. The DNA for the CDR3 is TGTGCCAGCAGTTTATTTAGTACGCTTGTGACGCAGTATTTT.

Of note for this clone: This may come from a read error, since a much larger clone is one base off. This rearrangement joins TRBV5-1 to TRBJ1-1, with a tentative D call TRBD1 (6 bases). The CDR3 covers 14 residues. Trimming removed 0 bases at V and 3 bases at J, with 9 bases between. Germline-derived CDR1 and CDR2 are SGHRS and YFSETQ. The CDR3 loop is CASSLDRVHTEAFF. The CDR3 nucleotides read TGCGCCAGCAGCTTGGACAGGGTGCACACTGAAGCTTTCTTT.

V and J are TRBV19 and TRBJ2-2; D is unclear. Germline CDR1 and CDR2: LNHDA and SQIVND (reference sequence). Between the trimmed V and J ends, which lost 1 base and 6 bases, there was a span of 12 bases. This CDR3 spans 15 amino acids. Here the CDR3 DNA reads TGTGCCAGTAGTATAGGTGTGCTCACCGCCGGGGAGCTGTTTTTT. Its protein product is CASSIGVLTAGELFF.

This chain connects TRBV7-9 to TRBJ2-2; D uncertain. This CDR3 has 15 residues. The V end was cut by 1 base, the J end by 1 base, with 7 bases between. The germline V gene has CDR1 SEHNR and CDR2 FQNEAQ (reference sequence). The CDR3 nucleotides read TGTGCCAGCAGCTTAGTGTGGAAGAACACCGGGGAGCTGTTTTTT. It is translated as CASSLVWKNTGELFF.

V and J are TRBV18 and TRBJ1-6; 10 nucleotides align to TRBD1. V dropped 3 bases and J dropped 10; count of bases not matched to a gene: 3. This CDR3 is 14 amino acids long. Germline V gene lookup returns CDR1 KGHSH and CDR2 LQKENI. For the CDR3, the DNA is TGTGCCAGCTCACCGGACAGGGGGGGATCACCCCTCCACTTT. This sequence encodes CASSPDRGGSPLHF.

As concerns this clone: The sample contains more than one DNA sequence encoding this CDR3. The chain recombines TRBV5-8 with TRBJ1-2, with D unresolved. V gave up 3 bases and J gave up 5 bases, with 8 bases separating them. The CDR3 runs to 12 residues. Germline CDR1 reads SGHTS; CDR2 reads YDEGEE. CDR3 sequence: CASSSGVYGYTF. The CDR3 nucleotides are TGTGCCAGCAGCTCGGGTGTATATGGCTACACCTTC.

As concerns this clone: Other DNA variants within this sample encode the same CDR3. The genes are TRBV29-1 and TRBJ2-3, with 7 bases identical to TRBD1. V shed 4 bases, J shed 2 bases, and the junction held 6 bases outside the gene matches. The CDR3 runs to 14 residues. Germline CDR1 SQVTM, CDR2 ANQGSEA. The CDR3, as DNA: TGCAGCGTTGGGCGGACAGGTTACACAGATACGCAGTATTTT. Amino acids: CSVGRTGYTDTQYF.

Here the CDR3 reads CASSLNPQDGELFF. For the CDR3, the DNA is TGTGCCAGCAGCCTTAACCCCCAAGACGGGGAGCTGTTTTTT. J is TRBJ2-2 and V is TRBV7-3; D is undetermined. This CDR3 contains 14 residues. The V gene lost 5 bases and the J gene lost 7 bases, with 14 bases spanning the gap. CDR1 SGHTA and CDR2 FQGTGA come from the germline V gene.

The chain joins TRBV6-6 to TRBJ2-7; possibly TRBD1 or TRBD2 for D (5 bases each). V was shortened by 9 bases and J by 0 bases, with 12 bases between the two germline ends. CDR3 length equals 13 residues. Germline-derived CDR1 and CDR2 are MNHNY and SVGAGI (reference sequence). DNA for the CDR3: TGTGCCAGTAGGGACGCTTACTCCTACGAGCAGTACTTC. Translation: CASRDAYSYEQYF.

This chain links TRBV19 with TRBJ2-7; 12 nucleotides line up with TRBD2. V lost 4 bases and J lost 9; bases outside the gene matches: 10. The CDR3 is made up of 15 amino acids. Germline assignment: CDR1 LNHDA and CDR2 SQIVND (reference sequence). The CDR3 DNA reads TGTGCCAGTAGTACCCGACTAGCGGGAGCCCCCGGGCAGTACTTC. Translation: CASSTRLAGAPGQYF. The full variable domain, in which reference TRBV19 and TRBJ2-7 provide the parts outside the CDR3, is DGGITQSPKYLFRKEGQNVTLSCEQNLNHDAMYWYRQDPGQGLRLIYYSQIVNDFQKGDIAEGYSVSREKKESFPLTVTSAQKNPTAFYLCASSTRLAGAPGQYFGPGTRLTVT.

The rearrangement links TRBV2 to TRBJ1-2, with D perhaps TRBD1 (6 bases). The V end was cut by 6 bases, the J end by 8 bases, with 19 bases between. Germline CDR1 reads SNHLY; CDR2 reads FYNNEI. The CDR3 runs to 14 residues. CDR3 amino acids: CASRTQGGGRGYTF. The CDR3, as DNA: TGTGCCAGCAGGACACAGGGTGGGGGTAGGGGCTACACCTTC.

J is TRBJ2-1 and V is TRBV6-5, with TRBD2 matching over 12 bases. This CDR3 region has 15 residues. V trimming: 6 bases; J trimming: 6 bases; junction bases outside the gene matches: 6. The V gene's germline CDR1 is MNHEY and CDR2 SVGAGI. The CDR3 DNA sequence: TGTGCCAGCAGCATACTAGCGGGAGGTCCCAATGAGCAGTTCTTC. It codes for CASSILAGGPNEQFF.

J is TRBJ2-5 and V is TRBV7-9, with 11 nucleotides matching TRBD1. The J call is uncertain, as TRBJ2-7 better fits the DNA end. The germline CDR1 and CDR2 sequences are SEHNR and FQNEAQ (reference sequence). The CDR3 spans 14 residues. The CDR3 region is CASSSGTGGYEQYF. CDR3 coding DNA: TGTGCCAGCAGCTCCGGGACAGGGGGCTACGAGCAGTACTTC.

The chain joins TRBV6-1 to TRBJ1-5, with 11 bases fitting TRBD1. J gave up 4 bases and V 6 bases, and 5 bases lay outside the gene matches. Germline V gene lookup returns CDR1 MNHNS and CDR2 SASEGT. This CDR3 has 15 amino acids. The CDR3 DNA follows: TGTGCCAGCAGGAGGGGACAGGGGGAGAATCAGCCCCAGCATTTT. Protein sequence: CASRRGQGENQPQHF.

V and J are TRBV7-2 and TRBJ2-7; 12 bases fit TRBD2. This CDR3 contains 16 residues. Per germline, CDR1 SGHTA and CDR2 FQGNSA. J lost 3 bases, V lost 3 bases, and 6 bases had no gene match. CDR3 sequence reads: CASSFSSGRGGYEQYF. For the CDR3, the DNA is TGTGCCAGCAGCTTCTCTAGCGGGAGGGGAGGCTACGAGCAGTACTTC.

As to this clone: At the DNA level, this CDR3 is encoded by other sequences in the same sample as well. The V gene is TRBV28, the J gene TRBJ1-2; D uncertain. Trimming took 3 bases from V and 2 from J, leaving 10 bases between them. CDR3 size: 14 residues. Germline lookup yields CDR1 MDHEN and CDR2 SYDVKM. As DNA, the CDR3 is TGTGCCAGCAGTTTGCTTGGCGGGAACTATGGCTACACCTTC. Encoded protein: CASSLLGGNYGYTF.

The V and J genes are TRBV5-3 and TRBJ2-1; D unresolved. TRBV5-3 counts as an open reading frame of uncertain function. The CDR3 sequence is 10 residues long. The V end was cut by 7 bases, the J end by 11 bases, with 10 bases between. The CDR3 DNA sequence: TGTGCCAGAGGCGGTCATAAGCAGTTCTTC. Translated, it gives CARGGHKQFF.